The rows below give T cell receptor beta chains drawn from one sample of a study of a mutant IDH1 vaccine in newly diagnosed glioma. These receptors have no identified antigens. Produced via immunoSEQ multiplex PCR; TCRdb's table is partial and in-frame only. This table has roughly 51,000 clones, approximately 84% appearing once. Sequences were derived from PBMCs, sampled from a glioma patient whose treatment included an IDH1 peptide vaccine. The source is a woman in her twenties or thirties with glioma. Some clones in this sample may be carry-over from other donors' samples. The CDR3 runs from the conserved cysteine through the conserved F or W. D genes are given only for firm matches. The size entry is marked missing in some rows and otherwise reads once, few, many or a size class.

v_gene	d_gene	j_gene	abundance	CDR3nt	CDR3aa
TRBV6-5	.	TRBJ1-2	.	TGTGCCAGCAGTTACAGTGGGGGGGGCTATGGCTACACCTTC	CASSYSGGGYGYTF
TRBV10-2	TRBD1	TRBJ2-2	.	TGCGCCAGCAGCGATTTAGGGACAGAAAACACCGGGGAGCTGTTTTTT	CASSDLGTENTGELFF
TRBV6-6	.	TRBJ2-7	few	TGTGCCAGCAGCCCGAACTACGAGCAGTACTTC	CASSPNYEQYF
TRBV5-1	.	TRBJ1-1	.	TGCGCCAGCAGCTTGCGGGGCGCGGGAACGAACACTGAAGCTTTCTTT	CASSLRGAGTNTEAFF
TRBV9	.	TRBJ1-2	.	TGTGCCAGCAGCCCGGACCCGACGGGCTACACCTTC	CASSPDPTGYTF
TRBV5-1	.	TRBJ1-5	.	TGCGCCAGCAGCTTGGGGACGGCTAGCCAGCCCCAGCATTTT	CASSLGTASQPQHF
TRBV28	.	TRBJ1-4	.	TGTGCCAGCAGTTTTCAGGCGTGGAAGGACGCAACTAATGAAAAACTGTTTTTT	CASSFQAWKDATNEKLFF
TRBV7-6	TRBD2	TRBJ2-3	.	TGTGCCAGCAGCTTAAGGCTTAGCGGGAGGTCTAGCACAGATACGCAGTATTTT	CASSLRLSGRSSTDTQYF
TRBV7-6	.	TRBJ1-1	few	TGTGCCAGCAGTTCGGAGCCAGACACTGAAGCTTTCTTT	CASSSEPDTEAFF
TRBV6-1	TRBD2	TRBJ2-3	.	TGTGCCAGCAGGGCCGGGACTAGCTTCCCAGATACGCAGTATTTT	CASRAGTSFPDTQYF
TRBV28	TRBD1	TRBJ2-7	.	TGTGCCAGCAGGAATACAGGGGAAACGTCCAACTCCTACGAGCAGTACTTC	CASRNTGETSNSYEQYF
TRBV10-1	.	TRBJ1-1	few	TGCGCCAGCAGTGAGACACAATTTCGGGAAGCTTTCTTT	CASSETQFREAFF
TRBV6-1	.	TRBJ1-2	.	TGTGCCTTAGTCGGGGTACTAGACTATGGCTACACCTTC	CALVGVLDYGYTF
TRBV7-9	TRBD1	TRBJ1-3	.	TGTGCCAGCAGCCCTGGGGAGGGGGCCGTCACCATATATTTT	CASSPGEGAVTIYF
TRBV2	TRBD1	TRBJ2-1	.	TGTGCCAGCAGTGAAGCAGCAGGGGGTGAGCAGTTCTTC	CASSEAAGGEQFF
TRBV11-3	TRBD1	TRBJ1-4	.	TGTGCCAGCAGCTTACGGTCGGGACAGATGAATGAAAAACTGTTTTTT	CASSLRSGQMNEKLFF
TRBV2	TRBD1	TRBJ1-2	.	TGTGCCAGCAGTTTTGGACAGGGCCTATATGGCTACACCTTC	CASSFGQGLYGYTF
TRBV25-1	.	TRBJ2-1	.	TGTGCCAGCAGCCTAGCCCTCCACAATGAGCAGTTCTTC	CASSLALHNEQFF
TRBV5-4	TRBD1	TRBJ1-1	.	TGTGCCAGCAGCGGGGACAGGGTTAACGCTGAAGCTTTCTTT	CASSGDRVNAEAFF
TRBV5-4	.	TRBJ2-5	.	TGTGCCAGCAGCATGACCGGGACCGCGAGACGGTACTTC	CASSMTGTARRYF
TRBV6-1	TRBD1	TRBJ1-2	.	TGTGCCAGCAGACTCGGACAGGACGGCCTCTATGGCTACACCTTC	CASRLGQDGLYGYTF
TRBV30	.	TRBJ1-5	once	TGTGCCTGGAGTGTAGCTGGTGGCAGGGTTGTTCAGCCCCAGCATTTT	CAWSVAGGRVVQPQHF
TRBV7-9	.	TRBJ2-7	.	TGTGCCAGCAGTTTAACACGGAGGGAGCAGTACTTC	CASSLTRREQYF
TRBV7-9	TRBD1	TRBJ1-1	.	TGTGCCAGCAGCGTGACCACAGGGGGTGGCACTGAAGCTTTCTTT	CASSVTTGGGTEAFF
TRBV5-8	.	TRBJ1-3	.	TGTGCCAGCAGCTTCCCGAACACCATATATTTT	CASSFPNTIYF
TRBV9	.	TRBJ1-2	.	TGTGCCAGCAGCGCGGCCAGAGAAAACTATGGCTACACCTTC	CASSAARENYGYTF
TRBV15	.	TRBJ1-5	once	TGTGCCACCAGCAGAGAAAAGTATAGCAATCAGCCCCAGCATTTT	CATSREKYSNQPQHF
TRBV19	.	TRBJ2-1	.	TGTGCCAGTAGTATTCCCGGGCAGTTCTTC	CASSIPGQFF
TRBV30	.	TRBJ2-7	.	TGTGCCTGGTCAACTACAAGTAGTGGGGACACCTCCTACGAGCAGTACTTC	CAWSTTSSGDTSYEQYF
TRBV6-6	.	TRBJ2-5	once	TGTGCCAGCAGTTACGTTGCGGGACTCGTCGAGACCCAGTACTTC	CASSYVAGLVETQYF
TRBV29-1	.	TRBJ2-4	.	TGCAGCGCCCGCGGTTCTCCTTCCCCGGCCCCGGGAGCCAAAAACATTCAGTACTTC	CSARGSPSPAPGAKNIQYF
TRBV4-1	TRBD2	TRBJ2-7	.	TGCGCCAGCAGCCACCGGACTAGCGGCTACGAGCAGTACTTC	CASSHRTSGYEQYF
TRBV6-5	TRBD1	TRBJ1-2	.	TGTGCCAGCAGTACCCGGGACAGGGGTGGCTACACCTTC	CASSTRDRGGYTF
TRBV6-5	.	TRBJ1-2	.	TGTGCCAGCAGTTACACAGAGGGGGGCTATGGCTACACCTTC	CASSYTEGGYGYTF
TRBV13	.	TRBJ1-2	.	TGTGCCAGCAGCCTCCCTTGGGGGACCTATGGCTACACCTTC	CASSLPWGTYGYTF
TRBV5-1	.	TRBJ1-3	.	TGCGCCAGCAGCTTCTCAGGTTTCAGCTCTGGAAACACCATATATTTT	CASSFSGFSSGNTIYF
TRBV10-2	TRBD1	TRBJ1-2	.	TGCGCCAGCACGGGACAGGACTATGGCTACACCTTC	CASTGQDYGYTF
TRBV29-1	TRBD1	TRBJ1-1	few	TGCAGCGCCCCAGACAGGGGAGGGACTGAAGCTTTCTTT	CSAPDRGGTEAFF
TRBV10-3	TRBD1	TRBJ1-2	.	TGTGCCATCAGTGCTGGGAGGGGGCCATATGGCTACACCTTC	CAISAGRGPYGYTF
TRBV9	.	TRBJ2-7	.	TGTGCCAGCAGCGTAGAGGCTAACTACGAGCAGTACTTC	CASSVEANYEQYF